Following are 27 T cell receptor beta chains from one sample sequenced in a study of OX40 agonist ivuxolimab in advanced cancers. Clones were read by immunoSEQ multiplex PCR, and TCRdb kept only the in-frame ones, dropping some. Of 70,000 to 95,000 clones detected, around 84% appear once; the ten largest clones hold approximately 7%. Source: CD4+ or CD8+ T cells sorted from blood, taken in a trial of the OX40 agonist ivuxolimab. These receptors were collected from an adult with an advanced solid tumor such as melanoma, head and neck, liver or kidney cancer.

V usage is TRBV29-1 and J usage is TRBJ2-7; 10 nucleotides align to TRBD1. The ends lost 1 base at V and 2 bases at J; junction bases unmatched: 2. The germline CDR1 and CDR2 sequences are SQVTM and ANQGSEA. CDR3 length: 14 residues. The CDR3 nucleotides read TGCAGCGTTGAAGGGGGACAGGGGACCTACGAGCAGTACTTC. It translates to CSVEGGQGTYEQYF.

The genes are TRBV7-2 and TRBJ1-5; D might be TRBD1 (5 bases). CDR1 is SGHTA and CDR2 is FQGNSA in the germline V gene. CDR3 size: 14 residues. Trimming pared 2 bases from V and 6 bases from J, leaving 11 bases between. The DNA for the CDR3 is TGTGCCAGCAGCTTAAGGCAGGGTGGTCAGCCCCAGCATTTT. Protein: CASSLRQGGQPQHF.

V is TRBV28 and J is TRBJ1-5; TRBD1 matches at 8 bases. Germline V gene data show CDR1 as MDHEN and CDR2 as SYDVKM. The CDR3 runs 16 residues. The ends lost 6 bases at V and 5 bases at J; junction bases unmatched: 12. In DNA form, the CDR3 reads TGTGCCAGCAGGAAGGACAGGGTGGGCCCATATCAGCCCCAGCATTTT. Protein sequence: CASRKDRVGPYQPQHF. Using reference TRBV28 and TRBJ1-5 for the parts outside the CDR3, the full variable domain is DVKVTQSSRYLVKRTGEKVFLECVQDMDHENMFWYRQDPGLGLRLIYFSYDVKMKEKGDIPEGYSVSREKKERFSLILESASTNQTSMYLCASRKDRVGPYQPQHFGDGTRLSIL.

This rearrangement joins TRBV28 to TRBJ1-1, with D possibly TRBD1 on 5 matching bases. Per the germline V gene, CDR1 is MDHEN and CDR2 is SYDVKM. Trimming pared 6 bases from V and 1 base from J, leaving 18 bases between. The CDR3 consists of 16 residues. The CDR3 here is CASSPGLLGENTEAFF. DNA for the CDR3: TGTGCCAGCAGCCCGGGACTCCTAGGCGAGAACACTGAAGCTTTCTTT. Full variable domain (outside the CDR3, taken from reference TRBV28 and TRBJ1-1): DVKVTQSSRYLVKRTGEKVFLECVQDMDHENMFWYRQDPGLGLRLIYFSYDVKMKEKGDIPEGYSVSREKKERFSLILESASTNQTSMYLCASSPGLLGENTEAFFGQGTRLTVV.

The CDR3 region has the DNA TGTGCCAGCAGCCGGGGACTAGCCTACACCGGGGAGCTGTTTTTT. It yields the protein CASSRGLAYTGELFF. This rearrangement joins TRBV4-2 to TRBJ2-2; 9 bases are a match to TRBD2. Trimming removed 4 bases from V and 3 bases from J; junction bases left unmatched: 3. The CDR3 has 15 amino acids. CDR1 is LGHNA, CDR2 YNFKEQ, per germline.

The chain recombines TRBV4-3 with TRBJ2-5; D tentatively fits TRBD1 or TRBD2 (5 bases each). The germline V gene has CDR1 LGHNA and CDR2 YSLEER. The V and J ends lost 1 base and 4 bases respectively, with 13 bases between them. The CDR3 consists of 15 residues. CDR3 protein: CASSQGGSGRETQYF. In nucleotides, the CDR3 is TGCGCCAGCAGCCAAGGAGGGTCAGGGCGAGAGACCCAGTACTTC.

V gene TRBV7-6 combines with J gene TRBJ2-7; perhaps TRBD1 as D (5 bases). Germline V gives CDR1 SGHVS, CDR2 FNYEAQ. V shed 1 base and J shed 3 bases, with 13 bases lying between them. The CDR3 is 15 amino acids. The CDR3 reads CASSLVGDRYYEQYF. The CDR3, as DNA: TGTGCCAGCAGCTTAGTGGGCGACAGATACTACGAGCAGTACTTC.

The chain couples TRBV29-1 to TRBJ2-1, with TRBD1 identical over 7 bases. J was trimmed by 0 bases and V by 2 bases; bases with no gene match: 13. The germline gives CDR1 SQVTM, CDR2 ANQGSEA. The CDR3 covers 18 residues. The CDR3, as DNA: TGCAGCGTTGAACAAGGGGGCAGGCTTACAAGCTCCTACAATGAGCAGTTCTTC. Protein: CSVEQGGRLTSSYNEQFF.

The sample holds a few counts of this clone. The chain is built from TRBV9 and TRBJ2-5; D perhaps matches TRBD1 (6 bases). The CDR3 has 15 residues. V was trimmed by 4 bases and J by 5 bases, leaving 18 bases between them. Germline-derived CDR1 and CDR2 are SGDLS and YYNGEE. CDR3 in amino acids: CASSPNGGRGETQYF. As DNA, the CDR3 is TGTGCCAGCAGCCCTAATGGGGGCCGAGGGGAGACCCAGTACTTC.

CDR3 DNA: TGTGCCAGCACTTCAGGGGCCAGGGTCTTCTACGAGCAGTACGTC. Translated, it gives CASTSGARVFYEQYV. V gene TRBV28 combines with J gene TRBJ2-7; TRBD1 is a possible D gene (6 bases). The CDR3 runs 15 residues. The germline V gene has CDR1 MDHEN and CDR2 SYDVKM. The V end lost 7 bases, the J end lost 3 bases, and 19 bases lay between the germline ends.

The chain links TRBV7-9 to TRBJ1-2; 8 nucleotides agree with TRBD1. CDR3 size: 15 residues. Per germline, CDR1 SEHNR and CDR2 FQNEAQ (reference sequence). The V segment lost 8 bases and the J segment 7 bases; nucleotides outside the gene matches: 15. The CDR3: CASLGQGLGVGGYTF. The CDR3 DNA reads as TGTGCCAGCCTAGGACAGGGCTTGGGGGTTGGTGGCTACACCTTC.

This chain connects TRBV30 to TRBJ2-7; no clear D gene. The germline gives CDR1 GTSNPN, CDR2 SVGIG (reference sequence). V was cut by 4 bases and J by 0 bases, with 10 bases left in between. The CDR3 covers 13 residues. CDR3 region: CAWILDGSYEQYF. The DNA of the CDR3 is TGTGCCTGGATCTTGGACGGCTCCTACGAGCAGTACTTC.

This CDR3 reads CASTPKLGARVRDEQYV. CDR3 sequence (DNA): TGTGCCAGCACCCCAAAACTTGGGGCTCGGGTTCGAGACGAGCAGTACGTC. The chain is built from TRBV28 and TRBJ2-7; TRBD1 might be the D (5 bases). V shed 7 bases and J shed 5 bases, with 27 bases lying between them. Germline CDR1 and CDR2: MDHEN and SYDVKM. The CDR3 runs to 17 residues.

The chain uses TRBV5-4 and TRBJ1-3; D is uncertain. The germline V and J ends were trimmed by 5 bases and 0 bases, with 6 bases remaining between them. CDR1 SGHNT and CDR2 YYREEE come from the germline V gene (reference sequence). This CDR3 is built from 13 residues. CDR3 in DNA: TGTGCCAGCAGAGAGGGCTCTGGAAACACCATATATTTT. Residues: CASREGSGNTIYF.

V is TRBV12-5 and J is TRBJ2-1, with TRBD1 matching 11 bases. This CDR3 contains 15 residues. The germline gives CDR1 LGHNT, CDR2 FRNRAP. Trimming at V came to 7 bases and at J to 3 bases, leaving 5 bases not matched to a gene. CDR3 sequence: CASAGTGGNYNEQFF. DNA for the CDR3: TGTGCTAGTGCCGGGACAGGGGGGAACTACAATGAGCAGTTCTTC.

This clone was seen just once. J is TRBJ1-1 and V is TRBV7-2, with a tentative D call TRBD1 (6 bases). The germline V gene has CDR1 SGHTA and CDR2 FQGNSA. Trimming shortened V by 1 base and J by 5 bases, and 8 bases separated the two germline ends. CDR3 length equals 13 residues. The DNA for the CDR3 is TGTGCCAGCAGCTTAGACAGGGAAACTGAAGCTTTCTTT. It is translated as CASSLDRETEAFF. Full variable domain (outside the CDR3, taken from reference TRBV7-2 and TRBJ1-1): GAGVSQSPSNKVTEKGKDVELRCDPISGHTALYWYRQSLGQGLEFLIYFQGNSAPDKSGLPSDRFSAERTGGSVSTLTIQRTQQEDSAVYLCASSLDRETEAFFGQGTRLTVV.

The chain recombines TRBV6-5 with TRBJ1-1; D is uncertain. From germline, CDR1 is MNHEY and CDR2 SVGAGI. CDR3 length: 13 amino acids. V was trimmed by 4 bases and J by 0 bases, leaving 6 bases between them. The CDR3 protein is CASSSNMNTEAFF. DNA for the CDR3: TGTGCCAGCAGTTCTAACATGAACACTGAAGCTTTCTTT.

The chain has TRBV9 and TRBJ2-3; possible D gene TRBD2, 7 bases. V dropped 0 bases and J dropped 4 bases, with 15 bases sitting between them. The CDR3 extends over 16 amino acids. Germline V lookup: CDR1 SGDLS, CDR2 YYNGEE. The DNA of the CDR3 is TGTGCCAGCAGCGTAGCCCCGGGGGGCTTGGCAGATACGCAGTATTTT. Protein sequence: CASSVAPGGLADTQYF.

CDR3 loop: CATSRDRTSYNEQFF. The CDR3 DNA sequence: TGTGCCACCAGCAGAGATCGGACTTCCTACAATGAGCAGTTCTTC. This chain joins TRBV15 and TRBJ2-1; tentative D call: TRBD2 (5 bases). The CDR3 covers 15 residues. Germline V gene data show CDR1 as LNHNV and CDR2 as YYDKDF (reference sequence). V shed 0 bases and J shed 1 base, with 7 bases lying between them.

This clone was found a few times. The CDR3 sequence is CASSYEGNIQYF. Written as DNA, the CDR3 is TGTGCCAGCAGTTACGAAGGGAACATTCAGTACTTC. The rearrangement uses TRBV6-5 and TRBJ2-4; no reliable D call. From germline, CDR1 is MNHEY and CDR2 SVGAGI. V was cut by 2 bases and J by 7 bases, with 6 bases left in between. The CDR3 contains 12 residues.

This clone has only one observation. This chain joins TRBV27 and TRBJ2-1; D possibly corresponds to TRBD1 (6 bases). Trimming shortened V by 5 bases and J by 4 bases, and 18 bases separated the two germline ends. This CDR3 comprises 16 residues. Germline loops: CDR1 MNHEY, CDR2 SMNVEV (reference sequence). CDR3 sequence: CASSPNNRANYNEQFF. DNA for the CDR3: TGTGCCAGCAGTCCCAACAACAGGGCTAATTACAATGAGCAGTTCTTC.

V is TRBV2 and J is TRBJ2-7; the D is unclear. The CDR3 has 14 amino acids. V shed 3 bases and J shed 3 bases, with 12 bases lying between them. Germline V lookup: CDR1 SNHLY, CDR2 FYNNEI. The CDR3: CASSDMGYGYEQYF. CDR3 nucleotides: TGTGCCAGCAGTGATATGGGGTATGGCTACGAGCAGTACTTC. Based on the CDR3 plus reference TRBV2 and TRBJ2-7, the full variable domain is EPEVTQTPSHQVTQMGQEVILRCVPISNHLYFYWYRQILGQKVEFLVSFYNNEISEKSEIFDDQFSVERPDGSNFTLKIRSTKLEDSAMYFCASSDMGYGYEQYFGPGTRLTVT.

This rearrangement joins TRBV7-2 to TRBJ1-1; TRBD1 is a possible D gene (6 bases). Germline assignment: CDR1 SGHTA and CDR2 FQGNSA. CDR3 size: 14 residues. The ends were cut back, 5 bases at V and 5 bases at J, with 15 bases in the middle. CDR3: CASSPTGIGTEAFF. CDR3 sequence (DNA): TGTGCCAGCAGCCCTACAGGGATTGGGACTGAAGCTTTCTTT.

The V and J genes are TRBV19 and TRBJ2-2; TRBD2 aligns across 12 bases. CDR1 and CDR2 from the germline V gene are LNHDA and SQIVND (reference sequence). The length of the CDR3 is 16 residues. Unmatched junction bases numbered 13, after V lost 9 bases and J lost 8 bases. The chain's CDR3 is CASRRGLAGNQGELFF. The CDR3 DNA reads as TGTGCCAGCAGGAGAGGACTAGCGGGAAACCAAGGGGAGCTGTTTTTT. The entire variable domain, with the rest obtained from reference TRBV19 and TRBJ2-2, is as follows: DGGITQSPKYLFRKEGQNVTLSCEQNLNHDAMYWYRQDPGQGLRLIYYSQIVNDFQKGDIAEGYSVSREKKESFPLTVTSAQKNPTAFYLCASRRGLAGNQGELFFGEGSRLTVL.

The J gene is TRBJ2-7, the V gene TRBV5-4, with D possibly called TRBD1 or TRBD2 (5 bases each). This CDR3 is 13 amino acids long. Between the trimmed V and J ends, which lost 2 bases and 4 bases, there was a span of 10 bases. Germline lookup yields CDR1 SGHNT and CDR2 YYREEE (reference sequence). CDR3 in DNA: TGTGCCAGCAGCTTTGAGGGGCTTTACGAGCAGTACGTC. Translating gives CASSFEGLYEQYV.

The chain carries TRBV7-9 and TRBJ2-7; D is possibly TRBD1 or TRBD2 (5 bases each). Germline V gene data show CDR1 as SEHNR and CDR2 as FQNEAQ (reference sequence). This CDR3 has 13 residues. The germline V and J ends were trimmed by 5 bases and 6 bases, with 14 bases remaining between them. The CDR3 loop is CASSTGRPREQYF. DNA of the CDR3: TGTGCCAGCAGCACGGGACGTCCCCGCGAGCAGTACTTC. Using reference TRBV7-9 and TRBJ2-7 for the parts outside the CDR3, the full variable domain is DTGVSQNPRHKITKRGQNVTFRCDPISEHNRLYWYRQTLGQGPEFLTYFQNEAQLEKSRLLSDRFSAERPKGSFSTLEIQRTEQGDSAMYLCASSTGRPREQYFGPGTRLTVT.

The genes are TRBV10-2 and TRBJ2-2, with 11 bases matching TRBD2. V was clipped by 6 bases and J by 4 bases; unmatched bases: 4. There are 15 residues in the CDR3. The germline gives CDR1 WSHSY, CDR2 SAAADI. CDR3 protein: CASRTSGGATGELFF. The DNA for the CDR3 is TGCGCCAGCAGAACTAGCGGGGGAGCCACCGGGGAGCTGTTTTTT.